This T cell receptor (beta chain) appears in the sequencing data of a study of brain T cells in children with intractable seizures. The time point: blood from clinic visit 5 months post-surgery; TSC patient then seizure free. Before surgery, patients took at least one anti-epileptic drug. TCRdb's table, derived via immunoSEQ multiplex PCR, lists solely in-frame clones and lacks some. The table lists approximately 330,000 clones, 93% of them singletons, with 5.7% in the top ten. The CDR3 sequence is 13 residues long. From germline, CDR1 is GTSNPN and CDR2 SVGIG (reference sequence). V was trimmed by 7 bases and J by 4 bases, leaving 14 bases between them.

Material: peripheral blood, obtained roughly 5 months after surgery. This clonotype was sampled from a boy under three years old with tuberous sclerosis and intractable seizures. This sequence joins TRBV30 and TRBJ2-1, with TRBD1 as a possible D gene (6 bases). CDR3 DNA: TGTGCCTCGACAGGACAAATTTACAATGAGCAGTTCTTC. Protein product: CASTGQIYNEQFF.